These 22 T cell receptor beta chains originate from one sample sequenced in a study of radiation and T cells in renal cell carcinoma. Time point specified: baseline pretreatment blood. Specified treatment: 15 Gy SBRT to primary tumor, nephrectomy 4 weeks later. The table came from immunoSEQ multiplex PCR; TCRdb's copy has only in-frame clones and leaves some out. The sample comprises 130,000 to 150,000 clones, 88% of which are singletons, and 3.5% to 5% rests with the top ten. The sample in question was blood, obtained from a patient whose treatment included radiotherapy and nephrectomy. The receptor set was obtained from a woman in her seventies with renal cell carcinoma.

This rearrangement joins TRBV14 to TRBJ2-3; maybe TRBD2 (6 bases). Trimming pared 1 base from V and 2 bases from J, leaving 16 bases between. Germline V gene sequence: CDR1 SGHDN, CDR2 FVKESK. The CDR3 extends over 17 amino acids. This CDR3 is CASSQAVAGRFTDTQYF. As DNA, the CDR3 is TGTGCCAGCAGCCAAGCTGTCGCGGGGAGGTTCACAGATACGCAGTATTTT.

The genes are TRBV11-2 and TRBJ2-7, with 12 bases identical to TRBD1. The CDR3 covers 16 residues. The V gene end was trimmed by 5 bases and the J gene end by 7 bases; junction bases not matched to a gene: 12. CDR1 and CDR2 from the germline V gene are SGHAT and FQNNGV. The chain's CDR3 is CASSPLTGQGAGEQYF. The DNA for the CDR3 is TGTGCCAGCAGCCCCCTGACGGGACAGGGGGCAGGTGAGCAGTACTTC.

In its sample, this clone was seen a few times. The chain is built from TRBV29-1 and TRBJ1-1; 7 positions agree with TRBD1. With V trimmed by 6 bases and J by 0 bases, 16 bases remained unmatched. Germline V CDR1 and CDR2: SQVTM, ANQGSEA. The CDR3 consists of 17 residues. CDR3 in DNA: TGCAGCGTGCGTCAGACAGGGATAACTGCGGTGAACACTGAAGCTTTCTTT. Amino acid sequence: CSVRQTGITAVNTEAFF.

Written as DNA, the CDR3 is TGCAGCGTTGAACCGGGACCGGAAACCGGGGAGCTGTTTTTT. It codes for CSVEPGPETGELFF. The rearrangement uses TRBV29-1 and TRBJ2-2; TRBD1 or TRBD2 may be the D gene (5 bases each). V lost 2 bases, J lost 5 bases, and 12 bases lay in between. The CDR3 spans 14 residues. Germline CDR1 SQVTM, CDR2 ANQGSEA.

The rearrangement uses TRBV7-2 and TRBJ2-6; D remains unclear. With 1 base removed from V and 0 bases from J, the gap between germline ends came to 10 bases. Germline CDR1 is SGHTA and CDR2 is FQGNSA. The CDR3 contains 17 residues. CDR3 amino acids: CASSLDYRSSGANVLTF. The DNA for the CDR3 is TGTGCCAGCAGCTTAGATTACCGGAGCTCTGGGGCCAACGTCCTGACTTTC.

The rearrangement uses TRBV10-3 and TRBJ1-4; D call uncertain. The length of the CDR3 is 15 residues. Germline V lookup: CDR1 ENHRY, CDR2 SYGVKD. V lost 10 bases and J 7 bases, leaving 22 bases between the germline ends. CDR3 sequence reads: CATGKEGELREKLFF. The CDR3 DNA reads TGTGCCACAGGAAAGGAAGGAGAGTTGCGTGAAAAACTGTTTTTT.

This clone appeared a few times. The rearrangement uses TRBV6-5 and TRBJ1-6; TRBD1 aligns across 7 bases. In germline, CDR1 is MNHEY, CDR2 SVGAGI. This CDR3 contains 13 residues. The V and J ends lost 6 bases and 5 bases, in that order; junction bases with no gene match: 1. The CDR3 spells CASRTGNNSPLHF. CDR3 bases: TGTGCCAGCAGGACAGGGAATAATTCACCCCTCCACTTT.

The chain is built from TRBV28 and TRBJ2-7; D is perhaps TRBD1 (6 bases). Trimming stripped 7 bases from V and 6 bases from J, with 16 bases between. Germline values: CDR1 MDHEN, CDR2 SYDVKM. This CDR3 comprises 13 residues. The CDR3 nucleotides read TGTGCCAGCATGGGAAACAGGGTCCTCGAGCAGTACTTC. This codes for CASMGNRVLEQYF.

The chain carries TRBV5-1 and TRBJ2-1; 8 bases fit TRBD1. The CDR3 has 15 residues. CDR1 SGHRS and CDR2 YFSETQ come from the germline V gene. V lost 0 bases to trimming and J lost 6 bases; unmatched junction nucleotides: 5. CDR3 protein: CASSLAGGILNEQFF. For the CDR3, the DNA is TGCGCCAGCAGCTTGGCAGGGGGCATTCTCAATGAGCAGTTCTTC. The variable domain in full, completed from reference TRBV5-1 and TRBJ2-1, reads KAGVTQTPRYLIKTRGQQVTLSCSPISGHRSVSWYQQTPGQGLQFLFEYFSETQRNKGNFPGRFSGRQFSNSRSEMNVSTLELGDSALYLCASSLAGGILNEQFFGPGTRLTVL.

The genes are TRBV4-3 and TRBJ1-2; D gene ambiguous. The V end was cut by 0 bases, the J end by 8 bases, with 13 bases between. This CDR3 is built from 14 residues. Germline CDR1 LGHNA, CDR2 YSLEER. This CDR3 is CASSQEGSSEGYTF. The CDR3 coding sequence is TGCGCCAGCAGCCAAGAAGGGTCCTCAGAAGGCTACACCTTC.

This chain connects TRBV19 to TRBJ1-3; maybe TRBD1 (5 bases). CDR3 length: 14 residues. Germline V CDR1 and CDR2: LNHDA, SQIVND (reference sequence). The V and J ends lost 1 base and 1 base respectively, with 5 bases between them. CDR3 sequence: CASSIGQSGNTIYF. In DNA form, the CDR3 reads TGTGCCAGTAGTATAGGACAGTCTGGAAACACCATATATTTT.

The CDR3 DNA reads as TGTGCCAGCAGCTTAGACGACAGCTGGGGCTACACCTTC. Encoded protein: CASSLDDSWGYTF. This rearrangement joins TRBV7-2 to TRBJ1-2, with D tentatively TRBD1 (5 bases). Germline-derived CDR1 and CDR2 are SGHTA and FQGNSA. Trimming pared 1 base from V and 8 bases from J, leaving 11 bases between. The CDR3 runs to 13 residues. The entire variable domain, with the rest obtained from reference TRBV7-2 and TRBJ1-2, is as follows: GAGVSQSPSNKVTEKGKDVELRCDPISGHTALYWYRQSLGQGLEFLIYFQGNSAPDKSGLPSDRFSAERTGGSVSTLTIQRTQQEDSAVYLCASSLDDSWGYTFGSGTRLTVV.

V gene TRBV7-3 combines with J gene TRBJ2-2; the D is unclear. Trimming took 2 bases from V and 2 from J, leaving 15 bases between them. The length of the CDR3 is 17 residues. Germline CDR1 SGHTA, CDR2 FQGTGA. For the CDR3, the DNA is TGTGCCAGCAGCTTACCCGGTGAGCGTCAAAACACCGGGGAGCTGTTTTTT. As protein: CASSLPGERQNTGELFF.

The chain couples TRBV5-4 to TRBJ2-3; tentative D call: TRBD2 (6 bases). Per the germline V gene, CDR1 is SGHNT and CDR2 is YYREEE (reference sequence). CDR3 length equals 15 residues. V lost 3 bases, J lost 3 bases, and 14 bases lay in between. Written as DNA, the CDR3 is TGTGCCAGCAGCTCAACGGGGGAATGGACAGATACGCAGTATTTT. Translating it yields CASSSTGEWTDTQYF.

The chain recombines TRBV7-9 with TRBJ2-7; no firm D call. The V gene lost 5 bases and the J gene lost 5 bases, with 13 bases spanning the gap. The CDR3 has 13 residues. Germline CDR1 is SEHNR and CDR2 is FQNEAQ (reference sequence). The CDR3 loop reads CASSRKGFHEQYF. CDR3 DNA sequence: TGTGCCAGCAGCCGAAAGGGATTCCACGAGCAGTACTTC.

The chain has TRBV7-9 and TRBJ1-2; maybe TRBD1 (5 bases). The CDR3 loop spans 13 amino acids. V lost 1 base, J lost 8 bases, and 11 bases lay in between. Germline CDR1 is SEHNR and CDR2 is FQNEAQ (reference sequence). The CDR3 DNA is TGTGCCAGCAGCTTAGGGGCAGGGCTCGGCTACACCTTC. It yields the protein CASSLGAGLGYTF.

This clone was counted once. The gene calls are TRBV6-4 and TRBJ1-3; perhaps TRBD1 as D (5 bases). Trimming shortened V by 5 bases and J by 6 bases, and 17 bases separated the two germline ends. The CDR3 consists of 15 residues. Germline values: CDR1 MRHNA, CDR2 SNTAGT. DNA for the CDR3: TGTGCCAGCAGTTCTCGGGAGGGGCGTTTAAACACCATATATTTT. This gives the protein CASSSREGRLNTIYF.

The rearrangement joins TRBV29-1 to TRBJ1-2; 7 positions match TRBD1. Germline-derived CDR1 and CDR2 are SQVTM and ANQGSEA. V gave up 4 bases and J gave up 4 bases; unmatched junction bases: 3. This CDR3 contains 12 residues. In DNA form, the CDR3 reads TGCAGCGTTGGGGGACAGTCCTATGGCTACACCTTC. It encodes CSVGGQSYGYTF. The full variable domain, completed using reference TRBV29-1 and TRBJ1-2, is SAVISQKPSRDICQRGTSLTIQCQVDSQVTMMFWYRQQPGQSLTLIATANQGSEATYESGFVIDKFPISRPNLTFSTLTVSNMSPEDSSIYLCSVGGQSYGYTFGSGTRLTVV.

The V and J genes are TRBV11-3 and TRBJ2-3, with 13 bases identical to TRBD2. V shed 6 bases and J 1 base; nucleotides not matched to a gene: 4. Germline loops: CDR1 SGHNT, CDR2 YENEEA. The CDR3 has 16 residues. This CDR3 is CASSSGLAGGTDTQYF. The CDR3 nucleotides read TGTGCCAGCAGTTCCGGACTAGCGGGGGGCACAGATACGCAGTATTTT.

V and J are TRBV29-1 and TRBJ2-3; 8 bases are shared with TRBD1. The J segment lost 7 bases and the V segment lost 5 bases, leaving 11 bases of the junction unmatched. Germline-derived CDR1 and CDR2 are SQVTM and ANQGSEA. The CDR3 extends over 14 amino acids. CDR3 loop: CSVTTLDRANTQYF. The CDR3 bases are TGCAGCGTTACCACCTTGGACAGGGCGAATACGCAGTATTTT.

The chain combines TRBV30 with TRBJ2-7; weak D call: TRBD2 (5 bases). The CDR3 contains 13 residues. V was pared by 3 bases and J by 7 bases, with 16 bases between. The germline V gene has CDR1 GTSNPN and CDR2 SVGIG (reference sequence). The CDR3 region has the DNA TGTGCCTGGAGCCCCCGGGTGCCGGGGGAGCAGTACTTC. Translation gives CAWSPRVPGEQYF. The whole variable domain, filled in from reference TRBV30 and TRBJ2-7, reads SQTIHQWPATLVQPVGSPLSLECTVEGTSNPNLYWYRQAAGRGLQLLFYSVGIGQISSEVPQNLSASRPQDRQFILSSKKLLLSDSGFYLCAWSPRVPGEQYFGPGTRLTVT.

J is TRBJ1-6 and V is TRBV28; no firm D call. Germline values: CDR1 MDHEN, CDR2 SYDVKM. Between the trimmed V and J ends, which lost 1 base and 1 base, there was a span of 11 bases. This CDR3 is 17 amino acids long. The chain's CDR3 is CASSLSLRRSYNSPLHF. The CDR3 region has the DNA TGTGCCAGCAGTTTATCCCTCCGGAGGTCCTATAATTCACCCCTCCACTTT.